The entry that follows covers one TCR beta chain sequence. Its antigen is unknown. This entry belongs to a study of T cells in localized non-small cell lung cancer. Only in-frame clones appear in the TCRdb table, and some are missing; sequencing was by immunoSEQ multiplex PCR. The profile shows about 15,000 clones, more than 80% of them singletons. Regarding the study as a whole: Only one tumor region went through sequencing, so heterogeneity may still be there. Elevated circulating T cell density in blood was associated with longer overall survival.

Sequencing used peripheral blood, obtained before any cancer treatment. The sequence was collected from a woman aged 40-75 years with stage I lung adenocarcinoma.

CDR3 in amino acids: CASTIWTGGGTDTQYF. In DNA form, the CDR3 reads TGTGCCAGCACTATTTGGACAGGGGGCGGCACAGATACGCAGTATTTT. The chain is built from TRBV4-2 and TRBJ2-3, with 11 bases aligning to TRBD1. The V gene end was trimmed by 7 bases and the J gene end by 1 base; junction bases not matched to a gene: 7. Per the germline V gene, CDR1 is LGHNA and CDR2 is YNFKEQ. This CDR3 is built from 16 residues.